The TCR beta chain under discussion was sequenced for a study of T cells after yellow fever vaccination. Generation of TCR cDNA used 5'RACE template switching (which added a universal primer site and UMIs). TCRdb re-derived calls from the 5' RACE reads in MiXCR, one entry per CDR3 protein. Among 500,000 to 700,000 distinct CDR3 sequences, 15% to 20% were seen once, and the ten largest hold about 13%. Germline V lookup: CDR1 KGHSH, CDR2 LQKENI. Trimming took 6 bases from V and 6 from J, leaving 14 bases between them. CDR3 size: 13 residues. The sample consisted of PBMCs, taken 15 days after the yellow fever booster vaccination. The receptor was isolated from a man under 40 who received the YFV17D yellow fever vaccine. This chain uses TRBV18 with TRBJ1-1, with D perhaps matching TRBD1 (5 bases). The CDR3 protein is CASSSPRVPEAFF. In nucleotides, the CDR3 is TGTGCCAGCTCGTCACCCAGGGTCCCTGAAGCTTTCTTT.